This T cell receptor beta chain was sequenced in a study of Ad26.COV2.S vaccination and SARS-CoV-2 variants. Study at large: Into the muscle, Ad26.COV2.S was dosed once or twice, 56 days apart.

TCRdb's table, derived via immunoSEQ multiplex PCR, lists solely in-frame clones and lacks some. The sample records 300,000 to 400,000 clones, approximately 86% being singletons. Turning to this clone: No antigen is known for it.

Broader study findings: Substantial breadth was reportedly displayed by spike-specific CD8+ and CD4+ T cell responses after vaccination. Greater spike-specific TCR breadth was seen in vaccine recipients than in placebo recipients.

Treatment: roughly 18 received Ad26.COV2.S at low or high dose, single or two shots; about five received placebo; per-sample allocation not given. Sampling was performed 63 days after the first vaccine or placebo injection. The administered vaccine (an Ad26 vector) expressed Wuhan-strain SARS-CoV-2 spike. The clonotype originates from a person between 18 and 65 years old who received the Ad26.COV2.S COVID-19 vaccine or a placebo. This sample comprised peripheral blood, obtained in a trial of Ad26.COV2.S vaccine versus placebo.

This CDR3 is CASSRTSGDNNEQFF. The DNA for the CDR3 is TGCGCCAGCAGCCGGACTAGCGGGGACAACAATGAGCAGTTCTTC. The chain recombines TRBV5-1 with TRBJ2-1, with 12 nucleotides matching TRBD2. Germline V gene lookup returns CDR1 SGHRS and CDR2 YFSETQ. J gave up 5 bases and V 4 bases, and 4 bases lay outside the gene matches. The CDR3 is 15 amino acids.